The 8 T cell receptor beta chains listed next were all sequenced from one sample in a study of CD8 T cells in Susac syndrome. An amount of RNA that ranged from about 0.45 to 1 ug was reverse transcribed with random hexamers. Each CDR3 protein gets one entry after TCRdb re-called the immunoSEQ multiplex PCR reads with MiXCR. The data hold about 200,000 distinct CDR3 sequences, with approximately 95% observed a single time. Sample: CD4+ T cells from PBMCs. These TCRs come from a human donor with multiple sclerosis.

This clonotype showed up just once. The gene calls are TRBV25-1 and TRBJ2-1; 7 bases fit TRBD2. The CDR3 covers 15 residues. J lost 7 bases, V lost 5 bases, and 11 bases had no gene match. Germline V gene sequence: CDR1 MGHDK, CDR2 SYGVNS. This CDR3 is CASSTPGLGWNEQFF. CDR3 DNA: TGTGCCAGCAGTACACCAGGACTAGGGTGGAATGAGCAGTTCTTC.

The chain employs TRBV20-1 and TRBJ1-2, with D perhaps matching TRBD1 (5 bases). Germline CDR1 reads DFQATT; CDR2 reads SNEGSKA (reference sequence). Trimming took off 6 bases at V and 8 bases at J, with 7 bases between the two ends. The CDR3 totals 9 residues. The chain's CDR3 is CSARGGYTF. In nucleotides, the CDR3 is TGCAGTGCCCGGGGCGGCTACACCTTC.

This rearrangement joins TRBV4-1 to TRBJ2-7, with D perhaps TRBD2 (6 bases). Germline CDR1 is MGHRA and CDR2 is YSYEKL. V lost 4 bases and J 4 bases, leaving 20 bases between the germline ends. The length of the CDR3 is 16 residues. Here the CDR3 DNA reads TGCGCCAGCAGCCTCGCGGCGGGCCAGGGAGGATACGAGCAGTACGTC. It is translated as CASSLAAGQGGYEQYV.

V gene TRBV24-1 combines with J gene TRBJ1-2, with 7 bases fitting TRBD1. The CDR3 totals 14 residues. Germline CDR1 reads KGHDR; CDR2 reads SFDVKD. With 5 bases clipped from V and 2 bases from J, the junction kept 4 bases outside the gene matches. The CDR3 loop reads CATSVTGPNYGYTF. The CDR3 DNA sequence: TGTGCCACCAGTGTGACAGGGCCCAACTATGGCTACACCTTC.

V gene TRBV29-1 combines with J gene TRBJ2-1; a possible D gene is TRBD1 (5 bases). The germline V gene has CDR1 SQVTM and CDR2 ANQGSEA. V lost 6 bases and J 7 bases, leaving 13 bases between the germline ends. The CDR3 extends over 12 amino acids. CDR3 amino acids: CSVDIRVNEQFF. In DNA form, the CDR3 reads TGCAGCGTAGACATCAGGGTGAATGAGCAGTTCTTC.

This rearrangement joins TRBV30 to TRBJ2-1; no reliable D call. There are 12 residues in the CDR3. The germline gives CDR1 GTSNPN, CDR2 SVGIG (reference sequence). Trimming removed 4 bases from V and 5 bases from J, with 9 bases in between. The CDR3 spells CAWNTNDNEQFF. In DNA form, the CDR3 reads TGTGCCTGGAATACTAACGACAATGAGCAGTTCTTC.

This rearrangement joins TRBV19 to TRBJ2-6; D ambiguous. With 6 bases removed from V and 4 bases from J, the gap between germline ends came to 7 bases. The CDR3 runs 13 residues. Germline V gives CDR1 LNHDA, CDR2 SQIVND (reference sequence). The CDR3 DNA reads as TGTGCCAGTAGCGCTGGCGGGGCCAACGTCCTGACTTTC. It encodes CASSAGGANVLTF.

DNA for the CDR3: TGTGCCAGCAGCCAAGGACAGGGTTACGCTGAAGCTTTCTTT. Its translation is CASSQGQGYAEAFF. The chain joins TRBV3-1 to TRBJ1-1, with 7 bases fitting TRBD1. The germline V gene has CDR1 LGHDT and CDR2 YNNKEL (reference sequence). The V gene end was trimmed by 1 base and the J gene end by 6 bases; junction bases not matched to a gene: 5. The CDR3 is 14 amino acids.